A selection of T cell receptor beta chains follows, all from one sample in a study of CD4 T cells in relation to SARS-CoV-2 and coronaviruses. The repertoire was sequenced with immunoSEQ multiplex PCR; TCRdb's copy has only in-frame clones and lacks some. This table has about 38,000 clones, about four fifths appearing once. No cognate antigen is known for these TCRs. Sequencing used naive CD4+ T cells from PBMCs, cultured in vitro. Source of these receptors: an adult with COVID-19. CDR3s include the opening cysteine and the closing phenylalanine or tryptophan. D genes are given only for firm matches. A row's size may be missing; if present it is once, few, many or a size class.

v_gene	j_gene	d_gene	abundance	CDR3aa	CDR3nt
TRBV25-1	TRBJ1-1	.	.	CASSEHTEAFF	TGTGCCAGCAGTGAGCACACTGAAGCTTTCTTT
TRBV9	TRBJ2-1	.	.	CASSVGGGSGHNEQFF	TGTGCCAGCAGCGTTGGGGGCGGGAGCGGCCACAATGAGCAGTTCTTC
TRBV2	TRBJ1-1	.	.	CASRPGRGRTEAFF	TGTGCCAGCAGGCCGGGCAGGGGCAGGACTGAAGCTTTCTTT
TRBV15	TRBJ2-7	.	.	CATSRDEGEEYF	TGTGCCACCAGCAGAGATGAGGGGGAAGAGTACTTC
TRBV18	TRBJ1-5	TRBD1	.	CASSPDRGVSQPQHF	TGTGCCAGCTCACCAGACAGGGGCGTTTCGCAGCCCCAGCATTTT
TRBV28	TRBJ2-1	TRBD2	.	CASSLGPRTSGGPYNEQFF	TGTGCCAGCAGTTTAGGGCCCCGGACTAGCGGGGGACCCTACAATGAGCAGTTCTTC
TRBV5-4	TRBJ2-3	.	.	CASGTDLSTDTQYF	TGTGCCAGCGGGACGGACCTCAGCACAGATACGCAGTATTTT
TRBV5-4	TRBJ2-2	.	.	CASRSAGSSGELFF	TGTGCCAGCAGGTCGGCCGGGAGCTCCGGGGAGCTGTTTTTT
TRBV9	TRBJ1-4	.	.	CASTTGGSEKLFF	TGTGCCAGCACCACCGGGGGGAGTGAAAAACTGTTTTTT
TRBV27	TRBJ2-3	TRBD2	once	CASSRSGRATDTQYF	TGTGCCAGCAGTAGAAGCGGGAGGGCCACAGATACGCAGTATTTT
TRBV14	TRBJ2-5	TRBD2	.	CASSQDAGGRETQYF	TGTGCCAGCAGCCAAGATGCGGGGGGTCGGGAGACCCAGTACTTC
TRBV19	TRBJ1-3	.	.	CASSIAPPHPGNTIYF	TGTGCCAGTAGTATAGCCCCCCCACATCCTGGAAACACCATATATTTT
TRBV28	TRBJ2-7	TRBD2	.	CASSSTQGTSIVYEQYF	TGTGCCAGCAGTTCTACGCAAGGGACTAGTATTGTCTACGAGCAGTACTTC
TRBV18	TRBJ1-5	.	.	CASSPLNRGNNQPQHF	TGTGCCAGCTCACCCCTAAACCGGGGAAACAATCAGCCCCAGCATTTT
TRBV30	TRBJ1-2	.	.	CAWSPWTRNGYTF	TGTGCCTGGAGCCCTTGGACCCGGAACGGTTACACCTTC
TRBV5-1	TRBJ1-2	.	.	CASSLVDLQSNYGYTF	TGCGCCAGCAGCTTGGTAGATCTGCAGTCTAACTATGGCTACACCTTC
TRBV3-1/TRBV3-2	TRBJ2-7	TRBD1	.	CASSHLDRGYEQYF	TGTGCCAGCAGCCACCTGGACAGGGGGTACGAGCAGTACTTC
TRBV2	TRBJ1-2	.	.	CASIEMGNYGYTF	TGTGCCAGCATAGAGATGGGGAACTATGGCTACACCTTC
TRBV5-1	TRBJ2-3	.	.	CASSLAVGSTNTQYF	TGCGCCAGCAGCTTGGCGGTCGGGAGTACGAATACGCAGTATTTT
TRBV2	TRBJ2-5	.	.	CASRAQGGLETQYF	TGTGCCAGCAGGGCCCAGGGAGGATTGGAGACCCAGTACTTC
TRBV6-5	TRBJ2-4	.	.	CASSPTEAKNIQYF	TGTGCCAGCAGCCCCACAGAGGCCAAAAACATTCAGTACTTC
TRBV11-2	TRBJ2-2	.	few	CASSSWGGLPGELFF	TGTGCCAGCAGCTCCTGGGGGGGGCTTCCCGGGGAGCTGTTTTTT
TRBV18	TRBJ2-7	TRBD1	once	CASSPLATGGEEQYF	TGTGCCAGCTCACCCCTGGCGACAGGGGGCGAAGAGCAGTACTTC
TRBV6-4	TRBJ1-1	.	few	CASSDSWDVDTEAFF	TGTGCCAGCAGTGACTCATGGGACGTAGACACTGAAGCTTTCTTT
TRBV5-1	TRBJ2-1	.	.	CASSLGETPLNEQFF	TGCGCCAGCAGCCTCGGGGAGACCCCCCTGAATGAGCAGTTCTTC
TRBV6-5	TRBJ2-7	TRBD2	.	CASSSSGSSRYEQYF	TGTGCCAGCAGCTCTAGCGGGAGTAGTCGTTACGAGCAGTACTTC
TRBV28	TRBJ1-1	.	.	CASSFLPGPDTEAFF	TGTGCCAGCAGTTTCCTGCCAGGACCCGACACTGAAGCTTTCTTT
TRBV5-4	TRBJ2-7	.	.	CASSLDLRLGEQYF	TGTGCCAGCAGCTTGGACCTCAGACTAGGCGAGCAGTACTTC
TRBV4-2	TRBJ2-2	.	.	CASSQDQRGELFF	TGTGCCAGCAGCCAAGATCAGCGAGGGGAGCTGTTTTTT
TRBV23-1	TRBJ2-2	.	.	CASSHLVEAGELFF	TGCGCCAGCAGTCATCTAGTGGAAGCCGGGGAGCTGTTTTTT
TRBV30	TRBJ2-3	TRBD2	.	CAWSLGLAGDTDTQYF	TGTGCCTGGAGTTTGGGGCTAGCGGGGGACACAGATACGCAGTATTTT
TRBV9	TRBJ2-7	.	.	CASLGDQAYEQYF	TGTGCCAGCCTCGGAGATCAAGCCTACGAGCAGTACTTC
TRBV7-9	TRBJ2-3	.	.	CASHQQMGTSTDTQYF	TGTGCCAGTCACCAACAGATGGGAACTAGCACAGATACGCAGTATTTT